This T cell receptor (beta chain) appears in the sequencing data of a study of blood T cell repertoires in COVID-19. Overall study: Sites across the United States, Italy and Spain contributed samples from acute and convalescent COVID-19. From T cells, B-cell-depleted T cells, or PBMCs came the material, which was cDNA or gDNA.

Original data processing: Reference gene primer amplification yielded estimated nucleated cell counts. Assay used: immunoSEQ multiplex PCR; TCRdb lists only in-frame clones, some missing. V, J and clone size derive from that table, while D and trimming were established from the DNA sequence. The top ten hold 1.5% to 2% of the sample, which has approximately 170,000 clones, 89% seen once. CDR1 is SGDLS, CDR2 YYNGEE, per germline. After removal of 3 bases from V and 5 bases from J, the junction contained 7 bases not matched to a gene. This CDR3 contains 15 residues. The TCR sequence derives from a man between 18 and 35 years old who had recovered from COVID-19. The gene calls are TRBV9 and TRBJ1-2, with 10 bases aligning to TRBD1. Sequencing used peripheral blood. CDR3 coding DNA: TGTGCCAGCAGCGAGGGGACAGGGGTTACTTATGGCTACACCTTC. Translated, it gives CASSEGTGVTYGYTF.